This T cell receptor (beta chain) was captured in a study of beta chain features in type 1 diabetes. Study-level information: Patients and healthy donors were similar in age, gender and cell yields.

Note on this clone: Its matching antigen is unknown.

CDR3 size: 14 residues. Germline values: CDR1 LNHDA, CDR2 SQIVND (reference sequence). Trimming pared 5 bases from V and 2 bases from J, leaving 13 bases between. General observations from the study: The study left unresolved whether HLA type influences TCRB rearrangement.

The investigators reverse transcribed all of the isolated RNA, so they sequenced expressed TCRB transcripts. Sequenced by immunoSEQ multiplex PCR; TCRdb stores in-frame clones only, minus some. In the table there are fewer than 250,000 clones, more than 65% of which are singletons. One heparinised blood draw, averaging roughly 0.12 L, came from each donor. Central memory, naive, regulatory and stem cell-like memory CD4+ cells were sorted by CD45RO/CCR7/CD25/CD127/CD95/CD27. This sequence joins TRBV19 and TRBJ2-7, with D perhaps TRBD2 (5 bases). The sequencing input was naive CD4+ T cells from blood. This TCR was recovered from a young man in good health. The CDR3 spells CASSEGGHTYEQYF. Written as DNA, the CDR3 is TGTGCCAGTAGTGAAGGCGGGCACACCTACGAGCAGTACTTC.